One and the same sample provided the 11 T cell receptor beta chains below, sequenced in a study of blood T cell repertoires in COVID-19. Libraries were prepared by immunoSEQ multiplex PCR; TCRdb keeps only in-frame clonotypes and omits some of them. The sample shows fewer than 200,000 clones, roughly 81% of them seen only once. Specimen: peripheral blood. The receptors were gathered from a man aged 35 to 55 who had recovered from COVID-19.

The chain combines TRBV5-6 with TRBJ2-5; 10 bases align to TRBD2. Trimming took 4 bases from V and 2 from J; bases not matched to a gene: 2. Germline CDR1 and CDR2: SGHDT and YYEEEE. CDR3 length: 14 amino acids. CDR3 in DNA: TGTGCCAGCAGCCCGGGACTAGCGCAAGAGACCCAGTACTTC. It specifies CASSPGLAQETQYF.

This clone came up a few times. This chain links TRBV6-5 with TRBJ2-7, with D hard to call. The V gene lost 8 bases and the J gene lost 0 bases, with 14 bases spanning the gap. Germline CDR1 and CDR2: MNHEY and SVGAGI. This CDR3 has 14 amino acids. CDR3 sequence: CASAILTDSYEQYF. The CDR3 DNA follows: TGTGCCAGCGCAATTCTCACAGACTCCTACGAGCAGTACTTC.

This chain connects TRBV10-3 to TRBJ2-2; D is possibly TRBD2 (7 bases). CDR3 length: 15 amino acids. Germline V gene sequence: CDR1 ENHRY, CDR2 SYGVKD. Trimming took 8 bases from V and 0 from J, leaving 13 bases between them. The CDR3 region has the DNA TGTGCCATCGGGGGGGGCAGATCGAACACCGGGGAGCTGTTTTTT. This encodes CAIGGGRSNTGELFF.

This clone was found a few times. This chain joins TRBV5-1 and TRBJ2-2; 8 bases are shared with TRBD2. Trimming removed 4 bases from V and 2 bases from J; junction bases left unmatched: 4. From germline, CDR1 is SGHRS and CDR2 YFSETQ. The CDR3 length is 15 residues. The DNA for the CDR3 is TGCGCCAGCAGCGGGACTAGGCTAAACACCGGGGAGCTGTTTTTT. Translation gives CASSGTRLNTGELFF. Full variable domain (rest looked up from reference TRBV5-1 and TRBJ2-2): KAGVTQTPRYLIKTRGQQVTLSCSPISGHRSVSWYQQTPGQGLQFLFEYFSETQRNKGNFPGRFSGRQFSNSRSEMNVSTLELGDSALYLCASSGTRLNTGELFFGEGSRLTVL.

V usage is TRBV27 and J usage is TRBJ2-7; 10 bases line up with TRBD1. The ends lost 6 bases at V and 4 bases at J; junction bases unmatched: 3. This CDR3 has 13 amino acids. The germline V gene encodes CDR1 MNHEY and CDR2 SMNVEV (reference sequence). The CDR3 loop reads CASSWGQGYEQYF. CDR3 in DNA: TGTGCCAGCAGCTGGGGACAGGGGTACGAGCAGTACTTC.

This clone turned up a few times. The chain uses TRBV6-5 and TRBJ2-2; 7 bases agree with TRBD1. The germline CDR1 and CDR2 sequences are MNHEY and SVGAGI. Germline trimming cut 7 bases from V and 4 bases from J; bases unmatched to any gene: 6. There are 14 residues in the CDR3. The CDR3 protein is CASTDRAGTGELFF. CDR3 DNA sequence: TGTGCCAGCACCGACAGGGCGGGCACCGGGGAGCTGTTTTTT.

This clone occurred once. The rearrangement links TRBV7-9 to TRBJ1-4; tentatively, D is TRBD1 (5 bases). Trimming left V 1 base short and J 2 bases short, with 11 bases between. This CDR3 is built from 16 residues. Germline CDR1 and CDR2: SEHNR and FQNEAQ (reference sequence). The CDR3 loop is CASSLGRQTTNEKLFF. DNA of the CDR3: TGTGCCAGCAGCTTAGGAAGACAGACCACTAATGAAAAACTGTTTTTT.

This chain connects TRBV5-6 to TRBJ1-3; D is undetermined. The CDR3 totals 12 residues. V lost 0 bases, J lost 11 bases, and 9 bases lay in between. From germline, CDR1 is SGHDT and CDR2 YYEEEE. DNA for the CDR3: TGTGCCAGCAGCTTGGGAACTCAGGCCATATATTTT. It is translated as CASSLGTQAIYF.

The rearrangement links TRBV7-6 to TRBJ2-2, with TRBD2 matching 10 bases. The CDR3 consists of 18 residues. Trimming cost V 5 bases and J 0 bases; bases outside gene matches: 9. CDR1 and CDR2 (germline): SGHVS, FNYEAQ. CDR3 protein: CASSTPGLADANTGELFF. The CDR3 bases are TGTGCCAGCAGCACACCAGGACTAGCGGATGCGAACACCGGGGAGCTGTTTTTT.

The chain joins TRBV29-1 to TRBJ2-1, with 7 nucleotides matching TRBD1. Trimming took 4 bases from V and 9 from J; bases not matched to a gene: 15. Germline-derived CDR1 and CDR2 are SQVTM and ANQGSEA. The CDR3 has 15 residues. The CDR3 nucleotides read TGCAGCGTTGTTCCGGACAGGTCCCCCGGTATTGAGCAGTTCTTC. It codes for CSVVPDRSPGIEQFF.

This clone was seen more than once but under ten times. The V and J genes are TRBV12-3 or TRBV12-4 and TRBJ1-1, with 8 bases matching TRBD1. The V gene end was trimmed by 6 bases and the J gene end by 4 bases; junction bases not matched to a gene: 4. This CDR3 spans 13 amino acids. The CDR3 bases are TGTGCCAGCAGACGCACAGGGGGCACTGAAGCTTTCTTT. Translated: CASRRTGGTEAFF.